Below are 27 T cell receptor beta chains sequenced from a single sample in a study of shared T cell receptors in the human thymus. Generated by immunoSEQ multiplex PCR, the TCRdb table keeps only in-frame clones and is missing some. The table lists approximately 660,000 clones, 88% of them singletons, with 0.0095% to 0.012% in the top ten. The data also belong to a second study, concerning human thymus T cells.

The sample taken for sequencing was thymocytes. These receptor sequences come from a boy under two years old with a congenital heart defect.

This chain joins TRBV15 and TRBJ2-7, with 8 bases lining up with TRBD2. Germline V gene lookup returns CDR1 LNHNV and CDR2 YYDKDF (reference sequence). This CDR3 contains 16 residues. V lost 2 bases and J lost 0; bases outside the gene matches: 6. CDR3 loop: CATSRQIGLASYEQYF. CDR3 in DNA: TGTGCCACCAGCAGACAAATAGGACTAGCCTCCTACGAGCAGTACTTC.

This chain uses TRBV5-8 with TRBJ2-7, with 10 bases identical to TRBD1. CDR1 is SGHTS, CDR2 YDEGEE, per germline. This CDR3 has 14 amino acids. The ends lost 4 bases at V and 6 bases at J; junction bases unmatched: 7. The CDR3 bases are TGTGCCAGCAGCCCCCGGGACAGGGGTACCGAGCAGTACTTC. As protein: CASSPRDRGTEQYF.

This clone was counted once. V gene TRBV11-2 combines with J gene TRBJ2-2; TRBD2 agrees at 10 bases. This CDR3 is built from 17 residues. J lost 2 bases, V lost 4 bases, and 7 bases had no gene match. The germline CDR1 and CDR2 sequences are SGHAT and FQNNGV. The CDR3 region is CASSSWLAGDNTGELFF. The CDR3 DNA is TGTGCCAGCAGCTCCTGGCTAGCGGGGGATAACACCGGGGAGCTGTTTTTT.

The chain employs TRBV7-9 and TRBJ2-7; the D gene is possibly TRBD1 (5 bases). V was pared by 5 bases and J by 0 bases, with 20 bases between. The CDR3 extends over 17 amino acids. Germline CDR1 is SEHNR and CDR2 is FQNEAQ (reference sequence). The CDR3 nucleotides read TGTGCCAGCAGCCCTCTATTATGGGGCAGGCCCTCCTACGAGCAGTACTTC. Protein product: CASSPLLWGRPSYEQYF.

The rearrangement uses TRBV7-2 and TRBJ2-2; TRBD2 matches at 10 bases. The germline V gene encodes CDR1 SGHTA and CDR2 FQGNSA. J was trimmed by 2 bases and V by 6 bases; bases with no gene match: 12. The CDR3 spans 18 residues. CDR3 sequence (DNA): TGTGCCAGCAGGCGGAGGCCTAGCGGGAGACCTAACACCGGGGAGCTGTTTTTT. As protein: CASRRRPSGRPNTGELFF.

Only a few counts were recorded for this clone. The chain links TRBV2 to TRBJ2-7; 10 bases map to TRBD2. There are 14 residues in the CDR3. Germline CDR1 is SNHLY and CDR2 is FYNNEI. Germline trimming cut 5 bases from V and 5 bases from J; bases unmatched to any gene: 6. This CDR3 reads CASSYSGRRNEQYF. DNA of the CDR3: TGTGCCAGCAGTTATAGCGGGAGGCGAAACGAGCAGTACTTC.

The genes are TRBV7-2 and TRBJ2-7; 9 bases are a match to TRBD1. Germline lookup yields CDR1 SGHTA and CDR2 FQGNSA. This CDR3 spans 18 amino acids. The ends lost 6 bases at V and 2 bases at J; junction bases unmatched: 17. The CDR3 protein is CASSRRKQGASGTYEQYF. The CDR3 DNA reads TGTGCCAGCAGTCGAAGAAAACAGGGGGCAAGTGGAACCTACGAGCAGTACTTC.

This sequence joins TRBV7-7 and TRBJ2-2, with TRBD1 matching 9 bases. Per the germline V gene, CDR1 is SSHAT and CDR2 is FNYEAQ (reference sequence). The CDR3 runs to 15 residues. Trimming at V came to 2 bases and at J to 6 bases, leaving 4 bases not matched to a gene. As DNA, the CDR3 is TGTGCCAGCAGCTTAAGCAGACAGGGGGCCGGGGAGCTGTTTTTT. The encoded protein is CASSLSRQGAGELFF.

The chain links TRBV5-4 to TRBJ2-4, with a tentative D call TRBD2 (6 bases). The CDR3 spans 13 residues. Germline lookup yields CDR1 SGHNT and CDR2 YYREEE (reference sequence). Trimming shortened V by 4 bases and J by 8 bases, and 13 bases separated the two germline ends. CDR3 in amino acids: CASSLIGEDIQYF. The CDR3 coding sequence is TGTGCCAGCAGCCTTATTGGGGAGGACATTCAGTACTTC.

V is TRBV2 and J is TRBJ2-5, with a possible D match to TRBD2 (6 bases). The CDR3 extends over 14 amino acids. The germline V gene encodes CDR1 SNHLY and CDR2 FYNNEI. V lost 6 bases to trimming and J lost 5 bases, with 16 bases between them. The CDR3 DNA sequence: TGTGCCAGCAGGGGGCGGGACCAAGGGGAGACCCAGTACTTC. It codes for CASRGRDQGETQYF. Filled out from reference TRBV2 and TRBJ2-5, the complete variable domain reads EPEVTQTPSHQVTQMGQEVILRCVPISNHLYFYWYRQILGQKVEFLVSFYNNEISEKSEIFDDQFSVERPDGSNFTLKIRSTKLEDSAMYFCASRGRDQGETQYFGPGTRLLVL.

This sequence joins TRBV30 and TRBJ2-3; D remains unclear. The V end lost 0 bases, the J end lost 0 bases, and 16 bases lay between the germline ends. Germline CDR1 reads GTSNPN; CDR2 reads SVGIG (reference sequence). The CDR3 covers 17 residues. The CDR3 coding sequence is TGTGCCTGGAGTGTTGGGCAGTGGATAACTAGCACAGATACGCAGTATTTT. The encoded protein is CAWSVGQWITSTDTQYF.

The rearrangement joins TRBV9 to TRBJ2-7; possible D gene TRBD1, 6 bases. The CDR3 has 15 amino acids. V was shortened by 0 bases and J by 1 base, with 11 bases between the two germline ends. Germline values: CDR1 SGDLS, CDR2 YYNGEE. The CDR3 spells CASSVGTDPSYEQYF. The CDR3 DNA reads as TGTGCCAGCAGCGTAGGGACAGATCCTTCCTACGAGCAGTACTTC.

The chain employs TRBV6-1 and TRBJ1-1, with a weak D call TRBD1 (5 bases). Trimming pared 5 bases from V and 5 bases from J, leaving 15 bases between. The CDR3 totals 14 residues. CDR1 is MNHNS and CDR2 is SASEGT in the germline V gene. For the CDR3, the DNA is TGTGCCAGCAGTTGGGCAGGGAAGGGGACTGAAGCTTTCTTT. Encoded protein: CASSWAGKGTEAFF.

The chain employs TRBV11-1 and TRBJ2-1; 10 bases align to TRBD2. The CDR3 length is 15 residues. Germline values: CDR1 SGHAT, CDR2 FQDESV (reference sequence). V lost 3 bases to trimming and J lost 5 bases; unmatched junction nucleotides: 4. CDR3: CASSFEREGDNEQFF. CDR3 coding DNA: TGTGCCAGCAGCTTCGAGCGGGAGGGGGACAATGAGCAGTTCTTC.

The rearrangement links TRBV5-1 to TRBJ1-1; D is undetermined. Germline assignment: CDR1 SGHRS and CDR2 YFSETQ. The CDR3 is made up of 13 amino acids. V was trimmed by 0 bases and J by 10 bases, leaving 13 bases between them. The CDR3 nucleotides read TGCGCCAGCAGCTTGGACCCAGAGTCGGGAGCTTTCTTT. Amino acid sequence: CASSLDPESGAFF.

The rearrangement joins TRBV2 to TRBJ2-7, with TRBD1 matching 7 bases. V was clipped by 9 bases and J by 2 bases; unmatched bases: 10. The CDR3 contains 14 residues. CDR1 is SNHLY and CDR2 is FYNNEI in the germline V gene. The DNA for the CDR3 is TGTGCCAGTGACCCCGGGACAGTTGCCTACGAGCAGTACTTC. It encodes CASDPGTVAYEQYF.

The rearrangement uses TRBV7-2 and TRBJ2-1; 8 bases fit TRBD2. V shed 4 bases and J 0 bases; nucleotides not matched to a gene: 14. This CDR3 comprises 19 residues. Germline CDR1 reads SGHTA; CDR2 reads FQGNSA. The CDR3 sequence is CASSSPGGASGGSYNEQFF. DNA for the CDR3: TGTGCCAGCAGCTCCCCCGGGGGGGCCAGCGGGGGCTCCTACAATGAGCAGTTCTTC. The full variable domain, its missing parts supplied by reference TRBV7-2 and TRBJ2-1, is GAGVSQSPSNKVTEKGKDVELRCDPISGHTALYWYRQSLGQGLEFLIYFQGNSAPDKSGLPSDRFSAERTGGSVSTLTIQRTQQEDSAVYLCASSSPGGASGGSYNEQFFGPGTRLTVL.

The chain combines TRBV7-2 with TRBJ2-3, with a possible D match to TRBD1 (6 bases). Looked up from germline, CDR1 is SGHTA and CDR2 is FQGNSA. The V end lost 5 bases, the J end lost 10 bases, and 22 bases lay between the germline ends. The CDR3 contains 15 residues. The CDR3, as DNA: TGTGCCAGCAGCCGTAGCCGCCAGGGGCCTGCCCCGCAGTATTTT. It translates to CASSRSRQGPAPQYF.

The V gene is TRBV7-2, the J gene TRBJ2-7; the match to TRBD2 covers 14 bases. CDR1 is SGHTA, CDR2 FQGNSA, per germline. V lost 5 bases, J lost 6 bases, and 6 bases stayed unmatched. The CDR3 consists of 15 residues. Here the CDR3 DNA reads TGTGCCAGCAGCGGAAGACTAGCGGGAGGGCCCGAGCAGTACTTC. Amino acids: CASSGRLAGGPEQYF.

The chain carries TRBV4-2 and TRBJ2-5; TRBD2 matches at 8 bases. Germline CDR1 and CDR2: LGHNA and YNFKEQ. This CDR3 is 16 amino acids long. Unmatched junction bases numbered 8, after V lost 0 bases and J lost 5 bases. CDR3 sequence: CASSQEGLAYLETQYF. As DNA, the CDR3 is TGTGCCAGCAGCCAAGAAGGACTAGCCTATCTTGAGACCCAGTACTTC.

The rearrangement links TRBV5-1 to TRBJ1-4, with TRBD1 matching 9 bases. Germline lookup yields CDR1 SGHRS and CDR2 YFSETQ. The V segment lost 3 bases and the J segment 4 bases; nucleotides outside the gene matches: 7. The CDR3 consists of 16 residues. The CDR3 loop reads CASSCSGDRDNEKLFF. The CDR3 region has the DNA TGCGCCAGCAGCTGTAGCGGGGACAGGGATAATGAAAAACTGTTTTTT.

The CDR3 is CAISECPLAGDNEQFF. In nucleotides, the CDR3 is TGTGCCATCAGTGAGTGCCCGCTAGCGGGGGACAATGAGCAGTTCTTC. The chain has TRBV10-3 and TRBJ2-1; 10 positions agree with TRBD2. This CDR3 is 16 amino acids long. Germline loops: CDR1 ENHRY, CDR2 SYGVKD. V shed 1 base and J 5 bases; nucleotides not matched to a gene: 5.

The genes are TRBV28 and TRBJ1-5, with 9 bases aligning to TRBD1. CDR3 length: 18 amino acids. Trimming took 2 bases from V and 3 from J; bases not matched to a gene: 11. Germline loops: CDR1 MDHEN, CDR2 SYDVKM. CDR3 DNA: TGTGCCAGCAGTTTAAGGGACAGGGCGGTTCGGGACAATCAGCCCCAGCATTTT. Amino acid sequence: CASSLRDRAVRDNQPQHF.

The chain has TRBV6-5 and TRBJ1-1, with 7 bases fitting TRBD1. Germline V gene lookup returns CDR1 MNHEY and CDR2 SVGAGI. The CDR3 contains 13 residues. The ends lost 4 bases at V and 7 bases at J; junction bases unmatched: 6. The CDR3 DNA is TGTGCCAGCAGTTCACCGACAGGGAATGAAGCTTTCTTT. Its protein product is CASSSPTGNEAFF.

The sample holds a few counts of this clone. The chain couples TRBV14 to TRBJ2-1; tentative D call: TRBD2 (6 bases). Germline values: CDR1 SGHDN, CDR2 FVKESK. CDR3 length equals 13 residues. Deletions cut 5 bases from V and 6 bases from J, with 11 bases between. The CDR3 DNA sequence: TGTGCCAGCAGCGCCACTAGCTCCAATGAGCAGTTCTTC. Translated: CASSATSSNEQFF.

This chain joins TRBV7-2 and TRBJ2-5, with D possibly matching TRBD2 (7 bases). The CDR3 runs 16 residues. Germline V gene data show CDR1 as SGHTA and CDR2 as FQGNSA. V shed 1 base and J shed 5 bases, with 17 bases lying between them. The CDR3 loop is CASSLDRDYVNETQYF. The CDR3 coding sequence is TGTGCCAGCAGCTTAGACAGGGACTATGTCAACGAGACCCAGTACTTC.

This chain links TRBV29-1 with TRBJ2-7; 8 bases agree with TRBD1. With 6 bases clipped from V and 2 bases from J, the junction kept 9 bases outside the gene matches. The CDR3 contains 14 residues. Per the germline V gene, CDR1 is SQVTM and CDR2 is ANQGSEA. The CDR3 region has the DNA TGCAGCGTGCGCCGGGACAGGACCCCCTACGAGCAGTACTTC. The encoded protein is CSVRRDRTPYEQYF.